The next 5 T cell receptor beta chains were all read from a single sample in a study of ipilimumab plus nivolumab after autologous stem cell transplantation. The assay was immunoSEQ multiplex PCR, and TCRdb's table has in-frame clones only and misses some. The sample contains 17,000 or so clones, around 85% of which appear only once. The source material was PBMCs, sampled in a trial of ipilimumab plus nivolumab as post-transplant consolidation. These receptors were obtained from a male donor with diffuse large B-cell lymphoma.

The CDR3 sequence is CASSINLDYGYTF. The CDR3, as DNA: TGTGCCAGTAGTATAAACCTTGACTATGGCTACACCTTC. The chain recombines TRBV19 with TRBJ1-2; D is ambiguous. Trimming took 2 bases from V and 3 from J, leaving 7 bases between them. This CDR3 contains 13 residues. Germline lookup yields CDR1 LNHDA and CDR2 SQIVND (reference sequence).

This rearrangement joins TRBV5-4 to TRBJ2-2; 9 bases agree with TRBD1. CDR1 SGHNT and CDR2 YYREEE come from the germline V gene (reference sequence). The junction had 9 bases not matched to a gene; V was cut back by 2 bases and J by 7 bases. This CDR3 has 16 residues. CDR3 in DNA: TGTGCCAGCAGCTTTGACAGGGGGTTAGTTGGCGGGGAGCTGTTTTTT. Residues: CASSFDRGLVGGELFF.

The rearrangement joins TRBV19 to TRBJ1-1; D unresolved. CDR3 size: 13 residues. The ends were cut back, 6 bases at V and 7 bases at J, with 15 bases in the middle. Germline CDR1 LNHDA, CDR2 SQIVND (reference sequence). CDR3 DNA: TGTGCCAGTAGGGACTCGGGAGTAGATGAAGCTTTCTTT. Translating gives CASRDSGVDEAFF. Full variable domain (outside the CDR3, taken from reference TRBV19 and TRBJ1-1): DGGITQSPKYLFRKEGQNVTLSCEQNLNHDAMYWYRQDPGQGLRLIYYSQIVNDFQKGDIAEGYSVSREKKESFPLTVTSAQKNPTAFYLCASRDSGVDEAFFGQGTRLTVV.

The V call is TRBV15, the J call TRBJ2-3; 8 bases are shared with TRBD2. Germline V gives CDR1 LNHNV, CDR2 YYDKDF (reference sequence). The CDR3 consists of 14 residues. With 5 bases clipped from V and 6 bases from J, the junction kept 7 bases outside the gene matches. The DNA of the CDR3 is TGTGCCACCAGCGGCAGCGGGGGCCTGGATACGCAGTATTTT. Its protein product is CATSGSGGLDTQYF.

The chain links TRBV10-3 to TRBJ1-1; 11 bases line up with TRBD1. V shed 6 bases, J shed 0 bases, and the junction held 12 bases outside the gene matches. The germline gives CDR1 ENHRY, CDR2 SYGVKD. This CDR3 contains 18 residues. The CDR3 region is CAISPWTGGAGMNTEAFF. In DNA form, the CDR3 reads TGTGCCATCAGCCCCTGGACAGGGGGCGCCGGTATGAACACTGAAGCTTTCTTT.